What follows are 30 T cell receptor beta chains derived from one specimen sequenced in a study of cytomegalovirus exposure and HLA in healthy donors. Amplification used 60 Vbeta primers and 13 Jbeta primers. The protocol was immunoSEQ multiplex PCR, while the TCRdb copy is restricted to in-frame clones and leaves out a portion. The sample comprises fewer than 200,000 clones, around 83% of which are singletons, and 2% to 2.5% rests with the top ten. The sample was PBMCs. These receptors originate from a man aged 18 to 35 in good health and CMV-seropositive.

The genes are TRBV6-5 and TRBJ2-4; TRBD1 matches 7 bases. The ends lost 2 bases at V and 7 bases at J; junction bases unmatched: 5. Germline CDR1 and CDR2: MNHEY and SVGAGI. The CDR3 extends over 14 amino acids. The CDR3 DNA follows: TGTGCCAGCAGTTACGGGCAGGGGGTCAACATTCAGTACTTC. It specifies CASSYGQGVNIQYF.

In DNA form, the CDR3 reads TGTGCCAGCTCACCACCAATCCGGGGACAGAACTATGGCTACACCTTC. Translating gives CASSPPIRGQNYGYTF. This chain connects TRBV18 to TRBJ1-2, with TRBD1 matching 7 bases. V was clipped by 0 bases and J by 2 bases; unmatched bases: 6. This CDR3 region has 16 residues. Per the germline V gene, CDR1 is KGHSH and CDR2 is LQKENI.

The CDR3 sequence: CASSLFSPATRRSYNEQFF. CDR3 nucleotide sequence: TGTGCCAGCAGTTTATTCTCCCCGGCGACGAGGAGGTCCTACAATGAGCAGTTCTTC. The V gene is TRBV27, the J gene TRBJ2-1; D may be TRBD2 (5 bases). The CDR3 loop spans 19 amino acids. Germline V gene lookup returns CDR1 MNHEY and CDR2 SMNVEV (reference sequence). V was pared by 1 base and J by 1 base, with 20 bases between.

The chain links TRBV11-2 to TRBJ2-5, with TRBD1 matching over 8 bases. This CDR3 is built from 15 residues. The germline V gene has CDR1 SGHAT and CDR2 FQNNGV. V trimming: 5 bases; J trimming: 0 bases; junction bases outside the gene matches: 5. As DNA, the CDR3 is TGTGCCAGCAGCCCGGGACAGGTAAACCAAGAGACCCAGTACTTC. This gives the protein CASSPGQVNQETQYF.

The chain uses TRBV7-3 and TRBJ2-1, with TRBD2 identical over 9 bases. This CDR3 spans 17 amino acids. Germline V CDR1 and CDR2: SGHTA, FQGTGA. The V and J ends lost 3 bases and 9 bases, in that order; junction bases with no gene match: 15. The CDR3 sequence is CASSLTAGGLKGREQFF. The CDR3 nucleotides read TGTGCCAGCAGCTTGACAGCGGGGGGTCTCAAGGGACGTGAGCAGTTCTTC. Looking up the rest from reference TRBV7-3 and TRBJ2-1 gives the full variable domain: GAGVSQTPSNKVTEKGKYVELRCDPISGHTALYWYRQSLGQGPEFLIYFQGTGAADDSGLPNDRFFAVRPEGSVSTLKIQRTERGDSAVYLCASSLTAGGLKGREQFFGPGTRLTVL.

The J gene is TRBJ2-1, the V gene TRBV2; TRBD2 matches 10 bases. The CDR3 length is 15 residues. Germline V gives CDR1 SNHLY, CDR2 FYNNEI. J gave up 8 bases and V 8 bases, and 12 bases lay outside the gene matches. Written as DNA, the CDR3 is TGTGCCAGCGCCGGACCTAGCGGGGGACCATATGAGCAGTTCTTC. Residues: CASAGPSGGPYEQFF.

V usage is TRBV5-5 and J usage is TRBJ1-1; weak D call: TRBD1 (5 bases). Germline V gene data show CDR1 as SGHKS and CDR2 as YYEKEE (reference sequence). The length of the CDR3 is 13 residues. Trimming removed 4 bases from V and 1 base from J, with 8 bases in between. CDR3 nucleotide sequence: TGTGCCAGCAGCCGGGACTGGAACACTGAAGCTTTCTTT. This translates into CASSRDWNTEAFF.

The chain employs TRBV5-4 and TRBJ2-5; 13 bases line up with TRBD2. The CDR3 length is 16 residues. Losses at the gene ends were 4 bases for V and 6 bases for J; bases not matched to a gene: 9. Germline CDR1 SGHNT, CDR2 YYREEE (reference sequence). The CDR3 sequence: CASSPGLAGNLKTQYF. The CDR3 DNA sequence: TGTGCCAGCAGCCCGGGACTAGCGGGGAATTTGAAGACCCAGTACTTC.

The gene calls are TRBV5-5 and TRBJ2-1; 9 nucleotides align to TRBD2. Germline CDR1 reads SGHKS; CDR2 reads YYEKEE (reference sequence). V was pared by 4 bases and J by 2 bases, with 7 bases of the junction left unmatched. This CDR3 has 16 amino acids. The CDR3 DNA follows: TGTGCCAGCAGCCCCCCAGCTAGCGGGGCCTACAATGAGCAGTTCTTC. This gives the protein CASSPPASGAYNEQFF. Using reference TRBV5-5 and TRBJ2-1 for the parts outside the CDR3, the full variable domain is DAGVTQSPTHLIKTRGQQVTLRCSPISGHKSVSWYQQVLGQGPQFIFQYYEKEERGRGNFPDRFSARQFPNYSSELNVNALLLGDSALYLCASSPPASGAYNEQFFGPGTRLTVL.

The V gene is TRBV19, the J gene TRBJ1-6, with 7 bases that match TRBD1. With 5 bases clipped from V and 0 bases from J, the junction kept 10 bases outside the gene matches. The CDR3 extends over 18 amino acids. The germline V gene has CDR1 LNHDA and CDR2 SQIVND (reference sequence). The CDR3 spells CASSSPGQWSSYNSPLHF. The CDR3 DNA reads as TGTGCCAGTAGTTCTCCGGGACAGTGGAGCTCCTATAATTCACCCCTCCACTTT.

This rearrangement joins TRBV11-3 to TRBJ1-4; no firm D call. Germline lookup yields CDR1 SGHNT and CDR2 YENEEA. Deletions cut 0 bases from V and 5 bases from J, with 10 bases between. This CDR3 spans 15 amino acids. CDR3 loop: CASSLEFGSNEKLFF. Written as DNA, the CDR3 is TGTGCCAGCAGCTTAGAGTTCGGGTCCAATGAAAAACTGTTTTTT.

The chain has TRBV5-6 and TRBJ1-4, with TRBD1 matching over 7 bases. This CDR3 contains 15 residues. The V gene's germline CDR1 is SGHDT and CDR2 YYEEEE. J was trimmed by 7 bases and V by 0 bases; bases with no gene match: 6. The CDR3 reads CASSLATGEGEKLFF. DNA of the CDR3: TGTGCCAGCAGCTTGGCCACAGGGGAAGGTGAAAAACTGTTTTTT.

This clone was found a few times. The chain joins TRBV9 to TRBJ2-7; D is possibly TRBD2 (6 bases). Germline assignment: CDR1 SGDLS and CDR2 YYNGEE. The CDR3 has 15 residues. Between the trimmed V and J ends, which lost 2 bases and 0 bases, there was a span of 12 bases. CDR3 region: CASSVGGGISYEQYF. The CDR3 DNA sequence: TGTGCCAGCAGCGTGGGTGGGGGGATCTCCTACGAGCAGTACTTC.

The chain is built from TRBV6-5 and TRBJ2-1, with D possibly being TRBD2 (7 bases). Trimming stripped 8 bases from V and 2 bases from J, with 16 bases between. Germline V gives CDR1 MNHEY, CDR2 SVGAGI. This CDR3 contains 15 residues. The CDR3 spells CASLRGGGAYNEQFF. For the CDR3, the DNA is TGTGCCAGCCTCCGGGGAGGGGGGGCCTACAATGAGCAGTTCTTC.

The chain is built from TRBV5-1 and TRBJ2-5, with 9 bases identical to TRBD1. The CDR3 contains 15 residues. The germline V gene encodes CDR1 SGHRS and CDR2 YFSETQ. Trimming at V came to 3 bases and at J to 5 bases, leaving 8 bases not matched to a gene. The CDR3 sequence is CASSYTGQGDETQYF. Here the CDR3 DNA reads TGCGCCAGCAGCTACACGGGACAGGGCGACGAGACCCAGTACTTC.

This chain uses TRBV2 with TRBJ1-2; tentatively, D is TRBD1 (6 bases). Trimming removed 7 bases at V and 4 bases at J, with 16 bases between. The germline CDR1 and CDR2 sequences are SNHLY and FYNNEI. The CDR3 spans 14 residues. CDR3 amino acids: CASTSRGRGYGYTF. CDR3 bases: TGTGCCAGCACTAGCCGGGGCAGGGGCTATGGCTACACCTTC. Filled out from reference TRBV2 and TRBJ1-2, the complete variable domain reads EPEVTQTPSHQVTQMGQEVILRCVPISNHLYFYWYRQILGQKVEFLVSFYNNEISEKSEIFDDQFSVERPDGSNFTLKIRSTKLEDSAMYFCASTSRGRGYGYTFGSGTRLTVV.

This chain uses TRBV29-1 with TRBJ2-1; 9 positions agree with TRBD2. The CDR3 is 16 amino acids. The V gene's germline CDR1 is SQVTM and CDR2 ANQGSEA. The trim removed 1 base at V and 2 bases at J, leaving 6 bases unmatched. CDR3 in DNA: TGCAGCGTTGAAGGAACAAAGCGGGGGGCCTACAATGAGCAGTTCTTC. Protein product: CSVEGTKRGAYNEQFF.

The chain has TRBV4-1 and TRBJ1-2; D possibly corresponds to TRBD1 (6 bases). The CDR3 is 14 amino acids. Per germline, CDR1 MGHRA and CDR2 YSYEKL. Deletions cut 0 bases from V and 2 bases from J, with 7 bases between. The CDR3 DNA is TGCGCCAGCAGCCAAGAACAGGGAAACTATGGCTACACCTTC. Amino acid sequence: CASSQEQGNYGYTF.

CDR3 region: CASSIPTRDRGRNTEAFF. In nucleotides, the CDR3 is TGTGCCAGTAGTATCCCTACCCGGGACAGGGGGCGTAATACTGAAGCTTTCTTT. The chain is built from TRBV19 and TRBJ1-1; 12 bases are a match to TRBD1. CDR1 LNHDA and CDR2 SQIVND come from the germline V gene (reference sequence). This CDR3 spans 18 amino acids. Trimming took 3 bases from V and 5 from J; bases not matched to a gene: 13.

V gene TRBV2 combines with J gene TRBJ2-5, with D perhaps matching TRBD2 (7 bases). V was pared by 3 bases and J by 5 bases, with 16 bases between. The CDR3 totals 15 residues. From germline, CDR1 is SNHLY and CDR2 FYNNEI. The CDR3 loop is CASSEVGGPVETQYF. CDR3 in DNA: TGTGCCAGCAGTGAGGTGGGGGGGCCGGTTGAGACCCAGTACTTC.

The chain joins TRBV14 to TRBJ2-7, with 14 positions matching TRBD2. Germline V gives CDR1 SGHDN, CDR2 FVKESK. V was clipped by 2 bases and J by 4 bases; unmatched bases: 13. The length of the CDR3 is 19 residues. CDR3 nucleotide sequence: TGTGCCAGCAGCCAAACCCGGACTAGCGGGGGGCCCCTGAGGTACGAGCAGTACTTC. Residues: CASSQTRTSGGPLRYEQYF.

This sequence joins TRBV5-4 and TRBJ2-3; 11 bases fit TRBD2. Per germline, CDR1 SGHNT and CDR2 YYREEE (reference sequence). The CDR3 has 17 amino acids. V gave up 3 bases and J gave up 4 bases; unmatched junction bases: 10. The CDR3 spells CASSYYSGGAWSDTQYF. CDR3 DNA sequence: TGTGCCAGCAGCTACTATAGCGGGGGGGCCTGGTCAGATACGCAGTATTTT.

The chain carries TRBV6-1 and TRBJ1-1; 10 bases are shared with TRBD1. J was trimmed by 4 bases and V by 8 bases; bases with no gene match: 4. Germline V CDR1 and CDR2: MNHNS, SASEGT. The CDR3 sequence is 13 residues long. The DNA for the CDR3 is TGTGCCAGCTGGACAGGGGGGATCACTGAAGCTTTCTTT. Its protein product is CASWTGGITEAFF.

The chain employs TRBV30 and TRBJ2-4; a possible D gene is TRBD1 (5 bases). Germline loops: CDR1 GTSNPN, CDR2 SVGIG (reference sequence). The CDR3 length is 14 residues. The V gene lost 2 bases and the J gene lost 0 bases, with 8 bases spanning the gap. The CDR3 region has the DNA TGTGCCTGGAGTAAGACAGTAGCCAAAAACATTCAGTACTTC. Its translation is CAWSKTVAKNIQYF.

The J gene is TRBJ2-7, the V gene TRBV10-3; 7 bases map to TRBD1. J lost 4 bases, V lost 0 bases, and 3 bases had no gene match. The CDR3 has 14 residues. CDR1 and CDR2 from the germline V gene are ENHRY and SYGVKD. CDR3 loop: CAISESGTAYEQYF. The CDR3 DNA sequence: TGTGCCATCAGTGAGTCGGGGACAGCTTACGAGCAGTACTTC.

The V and J genes are TRBV10-3 and TRBJ1-5; D is possibly TRBD1 (6 bases). V was pared by 6 bases and J by 0 bases, with 24 bases between. This CDR3 spans 19 amino acids. Germline values: CDR1 ENHRY, CDR2 SYGVKD. This chain's CDR3 is CAISAGGGRPEYSNQPQHF. The CDR3 DNA reads as TGTGCCATCAGCGCTGGGGGGGGCCGCCCTGAATATAGCAATCAGCCCCAGCATTTT.

CDR3 sequence: CASSLSGQGGYTF. CDR3 coding DNA: TGTGCCAGCAGCTTGTCAGGACAGGGGGGCTACACCTTC. The V gene is TRBV5-4, the J gene TRBJ1-2; 9 nucleotides align to TRBD1. From germline, CDR1 is SGHNT and CDR2 YYREEE (reference sequence). The length of the CDR3 is 13 residues. J gave up 8 bases and V 1 base, and 3 bases lay outside the gene matches.

The rearrangement links TRBV6-5 to TRBJ2-7; 8 bases line up with TRBD2. V trimming: 2 bases; J trimming: 2 bases; junction bases outside the gene matches: 5. CDR1 and CDR2 from the germline V gene are MNHEY and SVGAGI. The CDR3 covers 15 residues. In DNA form, the CDR3 reads TGTGCCAGCAGTTACGCCCCAGCGGGGGCCTACGAGCAGTACTTC. Protein product: CASSYAPAGAYEQYF.

The rearrangement links TRBV6-1 to TRBJ2-1, with TRBD1 as a possible D gene (5 bases). The CDR3 is made up of 13 amino acids. CDR1 is MNHNS and CDR2 is SASEGT in the germline V gene. The ends were cut back, 8 bases at V and 3 bases at J, with 11 bases in the middle. CDR3 nucleotide sequence: TGTGCCAGCGCAACAGGCCGCTACAATGAGCAGTTCTTC. It yields the protein CASATGRYNEQFF.

The gene calls are TRBV5-1 and TRBJ1-1, with a weak D call TRBD1 (5 bases). V was trimmed by 4 bases and J by 7 bases, leaving 14 bases between them. The CDR3 loop spans 13 amino acids. CDR1 is SGHRS, CDR2 YFSETQ, per germline. As DNA, the CDR3 is TGCGCCAGCAGCCCGGTGGGACTGGGTGAAGCTTTCTTT. Protein: CASSPVGLGEAFF. Full variable domain (rest looked up from reference TRBV5-1 and TRBJ1-1): KAGVTQTPRYLIKTRGQQVTLSCSPISGHRSVSWYQQTPGQGLQFLFEYFSETQRNKGNFPGRFSGRQFSNSRSEMNVSTLELGDSALYLCASSPVGLGEAFFGQGTRLTVV.